The entry below describes one T cell receptor (beta chain). The data originate from a study of blood T cell repertoires in COVID-19. Study information: Nucleic acid was either cDNA or gDNA, and it came from T cells, B-cell-depleted T cells, or PBMCs.

Original analysis: Nucleated cell counts were estimated from reference gene primer amplification. Produced via immunoSEQ multiplex PCR; TCRdb's table is partial and in-frame only. V and J calls and clone size are given by that table; D and trimming were obtained from the DNA. This repertoire shows 30,000 to 40,000 clones, 70% to 80% found once; its top ten account for roughly 25%. The V gene's germline CDR1 is ENHRY and CDR2 SYGVKD. This CDR3 region has 15 residues. Deletions cut 6 bases from V and 0 bases from J, with 15 bases between. This TCR was sampled from a man between 70 and 80 years old with acute or convalescent COVID-19. Sequenced material: peripheral blood. The chain combines TRBV10-3 with TRBJ2-7, with D possibly TRBD2 on 6 matching bases. CDR3 nucleotide sequence: TGTGCCATCAGAACCGGGACTGGGAGCTCCTACGAGCAGTACTTC. It translates to CAIRTGTGSSYEQYF.